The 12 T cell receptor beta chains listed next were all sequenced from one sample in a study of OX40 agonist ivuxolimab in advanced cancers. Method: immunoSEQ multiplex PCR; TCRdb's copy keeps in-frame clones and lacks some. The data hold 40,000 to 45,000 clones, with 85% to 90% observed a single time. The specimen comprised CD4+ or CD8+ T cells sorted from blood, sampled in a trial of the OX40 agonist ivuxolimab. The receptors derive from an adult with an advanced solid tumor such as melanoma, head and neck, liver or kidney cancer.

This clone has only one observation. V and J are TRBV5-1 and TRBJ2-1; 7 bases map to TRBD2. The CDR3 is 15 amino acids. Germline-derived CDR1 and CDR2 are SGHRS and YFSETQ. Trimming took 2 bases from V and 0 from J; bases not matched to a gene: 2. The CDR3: CASSFLADSYNEQFF. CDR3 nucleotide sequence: TGCGCCAGCAGCTTCCTAGCGGACTCCTACAATGAGCAGTTCTTC.

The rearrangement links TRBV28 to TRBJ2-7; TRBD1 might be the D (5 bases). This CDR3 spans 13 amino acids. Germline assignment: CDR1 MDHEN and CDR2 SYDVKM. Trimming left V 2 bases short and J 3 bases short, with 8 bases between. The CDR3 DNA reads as TGTGCCAGCAGTTTAGACAGAATCTACGAGCAGTACTTC. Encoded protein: CASSLDRIYEQYF.

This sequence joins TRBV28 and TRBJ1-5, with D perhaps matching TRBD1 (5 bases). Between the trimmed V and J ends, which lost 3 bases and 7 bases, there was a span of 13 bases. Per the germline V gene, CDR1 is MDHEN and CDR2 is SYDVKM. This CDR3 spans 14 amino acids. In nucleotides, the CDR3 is TGTGCCAGCAGTTTCGGGGGGATGGGGCAGCCCCAGCATTTT. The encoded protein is CASSFGGMGQPQHF.

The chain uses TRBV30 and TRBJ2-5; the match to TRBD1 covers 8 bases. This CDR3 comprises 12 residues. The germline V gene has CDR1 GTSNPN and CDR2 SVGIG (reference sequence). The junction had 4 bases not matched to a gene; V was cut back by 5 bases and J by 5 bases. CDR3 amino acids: CAWRQGRETQYF. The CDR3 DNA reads TGTGCCTGGCGACAGGGGCGGGAGACCCAGTACTTC.

The chain's CDR3 is CASRPLASETYEQYF. CDR3 coding DNA: TGCGCCAGCAGACCCCTGGCTAGCGAAACGTACGAGCAGTACTTC. The rearrangement links TRBV5-1 to TRBJ2-7, with D perhaps TRBD2 (6 bases). The CDR3 consists of 15 residues. The V end was cut by 5 bases, the J end by 4 bases, with 19 bases between. Germline V lookup: CDR1 SGHRS, CDR2 YFSETQ.

In nucleotides, the CDR3 is TGTGCCAGCAGCGTAGTGGCTAGCGGCAATGAGCAGTTCTTC. Translating gives CASSVVASGNEQFF. The chain is built from TRBV9 and TRBJ2-1; 7 bases line up with TRBD2. V was clipped by 0 bases and J by 6 bases; unmatched bases: 3. Germline CDR1 is SGDLS and CDR2 is YYNGEE. This CDR3 comprises 14 residues.

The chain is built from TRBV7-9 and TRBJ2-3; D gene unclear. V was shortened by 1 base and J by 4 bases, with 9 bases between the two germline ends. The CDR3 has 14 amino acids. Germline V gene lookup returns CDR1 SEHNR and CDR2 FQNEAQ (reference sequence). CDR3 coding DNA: TGTGCCAGCAGCTTAGATGCGACATCAGATACGCAGTATTTT. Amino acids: CASSLDATSDTQYF.

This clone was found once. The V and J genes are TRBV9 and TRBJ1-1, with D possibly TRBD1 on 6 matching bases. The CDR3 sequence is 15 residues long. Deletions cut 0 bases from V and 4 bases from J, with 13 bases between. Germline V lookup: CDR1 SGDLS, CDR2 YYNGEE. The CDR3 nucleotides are TGTGCCAGCAGCGTAGGTGGCAGGGGAAGCACTGAAGCTTTCTTT. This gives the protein CASSVGGRGSTEAFF.

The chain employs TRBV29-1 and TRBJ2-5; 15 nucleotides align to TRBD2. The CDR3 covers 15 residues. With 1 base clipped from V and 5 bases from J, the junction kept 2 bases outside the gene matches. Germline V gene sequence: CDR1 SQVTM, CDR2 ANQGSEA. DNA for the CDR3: TGCAGCGTTGAAGCGGGACTAGCGGGAGGCGAGACCCAGTACTTC. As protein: CSVEAGLAGGETQYF.

The CDR3: CASSAGAARGNQPQHF. CDR3 nucleotide sequence: TGTGCCAGCAGTGCCGGGGCCGCGAGGGGCAATCAGCCCCAGCATTTT. The chain has TRBV2 and TRBJ1-5; weak D call: TRBD1 (5 bases). The CDR3 runs 16 residues. V lost 4 bases to trimming and J lost 2 bases, with 15 bases between them. The germline V gene encodes CDR1 SNHLY and CDR2 FYNNEI.

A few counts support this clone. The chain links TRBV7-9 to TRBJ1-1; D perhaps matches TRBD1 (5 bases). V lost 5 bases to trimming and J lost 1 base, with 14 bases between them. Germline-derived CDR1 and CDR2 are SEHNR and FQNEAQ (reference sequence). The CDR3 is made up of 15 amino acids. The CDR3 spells CASSKSGQKNTEAFF. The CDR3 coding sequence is TGTGCCAGCAGCAAATCCGGACAAAAGAACACTGAAGCTTTCTTT.

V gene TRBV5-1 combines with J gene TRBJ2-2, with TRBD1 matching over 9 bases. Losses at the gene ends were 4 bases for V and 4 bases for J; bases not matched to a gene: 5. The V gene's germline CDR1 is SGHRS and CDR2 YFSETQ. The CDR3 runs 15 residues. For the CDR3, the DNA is TGCGCCAGCAGCATCCCGGGACAGGGCACCGGGGAGCTGTTTTTT. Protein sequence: CASSIPGQGTGELFF.